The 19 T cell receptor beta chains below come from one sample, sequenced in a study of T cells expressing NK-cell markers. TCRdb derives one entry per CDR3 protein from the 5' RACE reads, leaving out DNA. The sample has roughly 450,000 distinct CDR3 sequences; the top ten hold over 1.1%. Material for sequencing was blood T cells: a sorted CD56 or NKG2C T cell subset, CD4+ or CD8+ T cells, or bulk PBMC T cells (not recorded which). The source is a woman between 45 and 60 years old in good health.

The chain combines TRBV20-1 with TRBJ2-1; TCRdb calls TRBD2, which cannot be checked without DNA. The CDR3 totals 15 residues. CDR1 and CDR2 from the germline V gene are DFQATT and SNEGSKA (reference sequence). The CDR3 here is CSGTVRREPRNEQFF.

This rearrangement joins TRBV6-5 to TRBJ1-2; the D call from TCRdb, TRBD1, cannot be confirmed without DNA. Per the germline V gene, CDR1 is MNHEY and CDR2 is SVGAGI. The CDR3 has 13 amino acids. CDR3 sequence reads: CASTRGREAGYTF.

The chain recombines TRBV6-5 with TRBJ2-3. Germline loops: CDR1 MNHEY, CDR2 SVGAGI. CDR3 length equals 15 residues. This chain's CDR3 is CASSYFGISTDTQYF.

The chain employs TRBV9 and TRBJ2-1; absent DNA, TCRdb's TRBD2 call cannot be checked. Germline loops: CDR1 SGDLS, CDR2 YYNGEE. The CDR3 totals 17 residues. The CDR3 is CASSVGRLAGAYNEQFF.

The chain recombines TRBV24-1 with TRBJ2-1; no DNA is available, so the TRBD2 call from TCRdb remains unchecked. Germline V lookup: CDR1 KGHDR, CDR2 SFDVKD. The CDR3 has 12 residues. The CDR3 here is CATSDLRGGLFF.

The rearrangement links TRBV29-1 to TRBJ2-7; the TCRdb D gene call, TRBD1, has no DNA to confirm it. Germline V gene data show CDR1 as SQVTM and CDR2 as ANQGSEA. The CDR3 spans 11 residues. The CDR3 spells CSVTNRAGQYF.

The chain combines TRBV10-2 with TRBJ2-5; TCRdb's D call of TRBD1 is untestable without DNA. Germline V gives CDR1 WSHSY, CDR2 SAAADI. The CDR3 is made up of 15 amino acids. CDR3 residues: CASSEVAGGAKTQYF.

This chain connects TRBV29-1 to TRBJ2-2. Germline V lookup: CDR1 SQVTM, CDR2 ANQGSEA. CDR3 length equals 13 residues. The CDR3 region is CSAADLITGELFF.

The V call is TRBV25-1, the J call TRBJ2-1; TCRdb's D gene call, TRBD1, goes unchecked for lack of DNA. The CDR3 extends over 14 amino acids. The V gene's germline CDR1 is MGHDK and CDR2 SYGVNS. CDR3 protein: CATASRDTYNEQFF.

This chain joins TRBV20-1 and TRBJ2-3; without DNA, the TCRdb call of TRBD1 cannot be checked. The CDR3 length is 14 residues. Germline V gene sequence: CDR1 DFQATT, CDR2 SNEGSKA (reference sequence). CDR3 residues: CSAPTGGYTDTQYF.

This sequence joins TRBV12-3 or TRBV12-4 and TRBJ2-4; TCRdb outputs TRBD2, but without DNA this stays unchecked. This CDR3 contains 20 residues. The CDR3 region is CASSLGRTSGIIHGENIQYF.

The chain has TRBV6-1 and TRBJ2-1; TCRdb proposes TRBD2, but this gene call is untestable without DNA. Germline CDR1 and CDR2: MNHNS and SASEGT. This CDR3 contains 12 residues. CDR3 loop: CAESGEYNEQFF.

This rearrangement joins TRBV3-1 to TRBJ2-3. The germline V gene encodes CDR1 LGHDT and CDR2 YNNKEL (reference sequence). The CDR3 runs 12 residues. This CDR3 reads CASSQRDSTQYF.

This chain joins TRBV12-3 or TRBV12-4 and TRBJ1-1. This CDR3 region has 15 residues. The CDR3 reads CADLDVDRDNTEAFF.

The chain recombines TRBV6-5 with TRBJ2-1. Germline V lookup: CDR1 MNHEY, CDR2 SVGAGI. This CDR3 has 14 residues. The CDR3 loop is CASSYSRVENEQFF.

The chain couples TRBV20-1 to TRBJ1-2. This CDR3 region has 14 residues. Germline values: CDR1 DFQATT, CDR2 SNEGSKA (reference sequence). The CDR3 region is CSARLGPGQWGYTF.

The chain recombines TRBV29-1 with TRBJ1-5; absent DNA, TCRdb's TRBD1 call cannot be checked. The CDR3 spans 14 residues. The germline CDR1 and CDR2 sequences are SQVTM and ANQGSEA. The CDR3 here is CSVTGLSGNQPQHF.

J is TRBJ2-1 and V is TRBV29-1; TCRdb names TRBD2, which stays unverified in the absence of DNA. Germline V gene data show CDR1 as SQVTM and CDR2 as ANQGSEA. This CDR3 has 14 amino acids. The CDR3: CSVEGLAGVYEQFF.

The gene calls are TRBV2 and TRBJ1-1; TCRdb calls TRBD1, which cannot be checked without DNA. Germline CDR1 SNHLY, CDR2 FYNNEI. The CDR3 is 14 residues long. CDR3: CAGSGQAMNTEAFF. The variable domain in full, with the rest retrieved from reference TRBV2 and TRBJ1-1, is EPEVTQTPSHQVTQMGQEVILRCVPISNHLYFYWYRQILGQKVEFLVSFYNNEISEKSEIFDDQFSVERPDGSNFTLKIRSTKLEDSAMYFCAGSGQAMNTEAFFGQGTRLTVV.